The clone carrying this T cell receptor (beta chain) showed up many times. Its antigen is as yet unknown. With the read ending 3 residues before the CDR3 end, the germline J gene is used to fill in that end. The data derive from a study of T cell clonality in common variable immunodeficiency. Produced via immunoSEQ multiplex PCR; TCRdb's table is partial and in-frame only. This sample comprises about 18,000 clones, none seen once only. The CDR3 length is 13 residues. Trimming pared 3 bases from V and 1 base from J, leaving 6 bases between. Germline V gene lookup returns CDR1 MDHEN and CDR2 SYDVKM. Study-level findings and limits: Reportedly, TCR beta sequences from common variable immunodeficiency showed fewer deletions and N-nucleotide insertions.

The chain is built from TRBV28 and TRBJ1-1; D is uncertain. The sample consisted of peripheral blood mononuclear cells. This clonotype was obtained from a human donor with common variable immunodeficiency. The DNA read from the CDR3 is TGTGCCAGCAGTTTCGCAGAGAACACTGAA. It translates to CASSFAENTE. The full CDR3 protein reads CASSFAENTEAFF. The full variable domain, its missing parts supplied by reference TRBV28 and TRBJ1-1, is DVKVTQSSRYLVKRTGEKVFLECVQDMDHENMFWYRQDPGLGLRLIYFSYDVKMKEKGDIPEGYSVSREKKERFSLILESASTNQTSMYLCASSFAENTEAFFGQGTRLTVV.